This T cell receptor beta chain came from a study of blood T cells in healthy people across ages. Study-level findings and limits: Investigators treated diversity estimates from one million T cells as underestimates. There was no known CMV status for donors, so expanded clonotype changes were possibly confounded.

Using a J-beta primer mix together with a sample-barcoded 5' primer, a second PCR was run for roughly 6 to 11 cycles. TCRdb analysed the 5' RACE reads with MiXCR anew, one entry per CDR3 protein. The sample gives 1.2 million to 1.5 million distinct CDR3 sequences, 55% to 75% of which show up once; about 6.3% is in the top ten. For this clonotype: Its antigen is still unknown.

The CDR3 length is 15 residues. Per germline, CDR1 MNHEY and CDR2 SVGAGI. Trimming left V 2 bases short and J 0 bases short, with 8 bases between. The sample consisted of blood. The clonotype comes from a man aged 18-30 years in good health. V and J are TRBV6-5 and TRBJ2-1; D perhaps matches TRBD1 (5 bases). The CDR3 region has the DNA TGTGCCAGCAGTTACCAGGGAAACTCCTACAATGAGCAGTTCTTC. Translated: CASSYQGNSYNEQFF.